The sequence of this T cell receptor (beta chain) was determined in a study of blood T cell repertoires in COVID-19. Overall study: Nucleic acid was either cDNA or gDNA, and it came from T cells, B-cell-depleted T cells, or PBMCs.

Per the original methods: For nucleated cells, counts were estimated from reference gene primer amplification. Clones were sequenced by immunoSEQ multiplex PCR, and TCRdb holds only the in-frame ones, with some missing. V and J calls and clone size are as listed in that table; D and trimming were resolved from the DNA. Among around 160,000 clones, about four fifths were seen once, and the ten largest hold 8% to 9%. The CDR3 extends over 12 amino acids. The germline gives CDR1 MNHEY, CDR2 SVGAGI. V lost 2 bases to trimming and J lost 11 bases; unmatched junction nucleotides: 4. The rearrangement links TRBV6-5 to TRBJ2-7, with 9 bases fitting TRBD1. Sequenced: peripheral blood. The sequence was collected from a human donor with acute or convalescent COVID-19. The donor label of this sample is uncertain. The CDR3 DNA follows: TGTGCCAGCAGTTACCTTGGGACAGGGAAGTACTTC. Translation gives CASSYLGTGKYF.